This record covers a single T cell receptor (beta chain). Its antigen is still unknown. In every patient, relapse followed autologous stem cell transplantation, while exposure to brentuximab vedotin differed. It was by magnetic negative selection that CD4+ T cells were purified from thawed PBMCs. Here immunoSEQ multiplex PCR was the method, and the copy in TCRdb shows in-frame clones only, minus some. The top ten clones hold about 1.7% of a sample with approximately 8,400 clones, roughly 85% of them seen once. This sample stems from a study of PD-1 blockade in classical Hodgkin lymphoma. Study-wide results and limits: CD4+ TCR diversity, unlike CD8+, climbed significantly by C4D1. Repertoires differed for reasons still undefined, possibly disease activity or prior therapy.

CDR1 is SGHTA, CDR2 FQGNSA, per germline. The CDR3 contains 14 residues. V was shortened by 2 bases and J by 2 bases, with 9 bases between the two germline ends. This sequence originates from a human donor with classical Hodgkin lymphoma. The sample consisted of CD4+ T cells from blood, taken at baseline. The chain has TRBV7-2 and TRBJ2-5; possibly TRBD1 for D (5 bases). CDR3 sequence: CASSLSQVQETQYF. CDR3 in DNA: TGTGCCAGCAGCTTATCACAGGTTCAAGAGACCCAGTACTTC.